This is a list of T cell receptor beta chains from one sample in a study of regulatory T cells in long-lasting Graves disease. MiXCR, run by TCRdb on the multiplex PCR reads, gives a single entry per CDR3 protein. The repertoire includes more than 300,000 distinct CDR3 sequences, around 11% of them detected once, and about 20% sits in the top ten. This sample also appeared in a second study, on T cells in Graves' hyperthyroidism and ophthalmopathy.

The sequences come from peripheral blood mononuclear cells (PBMCs), collected at new diagnosis, from a patient treated with antithyroid drugs. These receptors originate from a woman aged 18-29 years with Graves disease. CDR3s include the opening cysteine and the closing phenylalanine or tryptophan. A D gene is named only where the DNA matches it firmly. Expanded clones are given a class, and other clones once, few, many or no size at all.

v_gene	j_gene	abundance	len	d_gene	CDR3aa	CDR3nt
TRBV5-1	TRBJ2-7	many	14	.	CASSLQAGRYEQYF	TGCGCCAGCAGCTTGCAGGCGGGTCGCTACGAGCAGTACTTC
TRBV6-1	TRBJ1-1	many	13	TRBD1	CASSPRTGSEAFF	TGTGCCAGCAGCCCCCGGACAGGGTCTGAAGCTTTCTTT
TRBV7-2	TRBJ2-4	many	16	TRBD2	CASSLGSGGTKNIQYF	TGTGCCAGCAGCTTAGGGTCGGGGGGAACCAAAAACATTCAGTACTTC
TRBV2	TRBJ1-1	many	14	.	CASSELALNTEAFF	TGTGCCAGCAGTGAACTCGCCCTGAACACTGAAGCTTTCTTT
TRBV2	TRBJ2-3	many	14	.	CASIAQEFTDTQYF	TGTGCCAGCATAGCGCAAGAGTTCACAGATACGCAGTATTTT
TRBV6-2/TRBV6-3	TRBJ2-4	many	15	.	CASSESGLAKNIQYF	TGTGCCAGCAGTGAATCGGGACTAGCCAAAAACATTCAGTACTTC
TRBV4-3	TRBJ1-4	.	14	.	CASSQDFPNEKLFF	TGCGCCAGCAGCCAAGATTTTCCTAATGAAAAACTGTTTTTT
TRBV20-1	TRBJ1-2	many	11	.	CSANRASGYTF	TGCAGTGCAAACAGGGCCAGCGGCTACACCTTC
TRBV28	TRBJ2-7	many	14	.	CASSFWQSSYEQYF	TGTGCCAGCAGTTTTTGGCAGTCTTCCTACGAGCAGTACTTC
TRBV28	TRBJ1-3	.	20	.	CASSLVVGRATFFAGNTIYF	TGTGCCAGCAGTTTGGTTGTTGGCAGAGCCACTTTCTTTGCTGGAAACACCATATATTTT
TRBV6-1	TRBJ1-2	many	11	.	CASSQQSGYTF	TGTGCCAGCAGTCAGCAGTCTGGCTACACCTTC
TRBV18	TRBJ2-1	.	19	.	CASSQGRGRPTTFYNEQFF	TGTGCCAGCTCACAGGGGAGGGGGAGACCCACTACTTTTTACAATGAGCAGTTCTTC
TRBV20-1	TRBJ2-5	many	18	TRBD2	CSAPGGVFAGATQETQYF	TGCAGTGCTCCCGGGGGGGTTTTTGCGGGGGCGACACAAGAGACCCAGTACTTC
TRBV4-1	TRBJ1-2	many	14	.	CASSQDRQSYGYTF	TGCGCCAGCAGCCAAGATAGACAGTCGTATGGCTACACCTTC
TRBV18	TRBJ1-4	many	15	.	CASSPSRLRNEKLFF	TGTGCCAGCTCACCTTCGAGACTTCGTAATGAAAAACTGTTTTTT
TRBV4-2	TRBJ2-5	few	17	.	CASSQPGEKTGGETQYF	TGTGCCAGCAGCCAACCGGGAGAAAAAACCGGAGGGGAGACCCAGTACTTC
TRBV12-5	TRBJ2-1	many	17	TRBD2	CASGLSILAGIYNEQFF	TGTGCTAGTGGTCTCTCCATACTAGCGGGGATCTACAATGAGCAGTTCTTC
TRBV3-1	TRBJ2-7	many	16	TRBD1	CASSQDFWTGPYEQYF	TGTGCCAGCAGCCAAGATTTTTGGACAGGACCCTACGAGCAGTACTTC
TRBV9	TRBJ2-7	few	18	.	CASSVHGTNLEGDYEQYF	TGTGCCAGCAGCGTACATGGGACTAACCTCGAGGGGGACTACGAGCAGTACTTC